This TCR beta chain is drawn from a study of CD4 T cell repertoires in COVID-19. This clone is labeled medium-sized. Its antigen remains unidentified. Recombinant SARS-CoV-2 spike or nucleoprotein, presented by autologous monocytes, stimulated the CFSE-labeled cells. Samples came from patients recovered from mild-to-severe COVID-19. Input was 5x10^5 cells per stimulated subset. Trimming took off 4 bases at V and 4 bases at J, with 14 bases between the two ends. CDR3 size: 15 residues. The V gene's germline CDR1 is MNHEY and CDR2 SVGAGI. Points from the study as a whole: Sharing of several most expanded SARS-CoV-2-reactive clonotypes across memory subsets suggested intraclonal diversification.

Clones were read by immunoSEQ multiplex PCR, and TCRdb kept only the in-frame ones, dropping some. Of 550 to 750 clones listed, about 6.8% were seen once; the top ten hold around 10%. The source was circulating follicular helper CD4+ T cells, cultured in vitro, collected after recovery from COVID-19. V gene TRBV6-5 combines with J gene TRBJ2-1; possibly TRBD2 for D (6 bases). This clonotype was sampled from a human donor who had COVID-19. CDR3 bases: TGTGCCAGCAGTTCCGGGACTCGCTATTACAATGAGCAGTTCTTC. It encodes CASSSGTRYYNEQFF.